One and the same sample provided the 15 T cell receptor beta chains below, sequenced in a study of metastatic and nonmetastatic thyroid tumors. TCRdb re-analyzed the PCR reads using MiXCR. The profile shows over 45,000 clones, around 20% of them singletons. Treatment of any kind had been given to no patient before thyroid surgery. The source material was blood. These receptors were taken from a male donor with papillary thyroid cancer or a benign thyroid nodule (not recorded which). Some clones in this sample may be carry-over from other donors' samples.

The genes are TRBV20-1 and TRBJ2-5, with 12 bases identical to TRBD2. The last part of the DNA fits TRBJ2-1 better; the J call may be wrong. The CDR3 is 15 amino acids. The germline V gene encodes CDR1 DFQATT and CDR2 SNEGSKA (reference sequence). CDR3 residues: CSATSTSGRFNEQFF. The CDR3 DNA reads as TGCAGTGCTACCTCCACTAGCGGGAGGTTCAATGAGCAGTTCTTC.

This clone has a count of ten or more. The rearrangement uses TRBV5-1 and TRBJ2-1; 14 bases match TRBD2. Germline V gene sequence: CDR1 SGHRS, CDR2 YFSETQ. V trimming: 4 bases; J trimming: 4 bases; junction bases outside the gene matches: 4. CDR3 size: 16 residues. The CDR3 nucleotides are TGCGCCAGCAGCATAGGGACTAGCGGGGGATACAATGAGCAGTTCTTC. Translating it yields CASSIGTSGGYNEQFF.

This clone came up many times. The gene calls are TRBV25-1 and TRBJ2-1; D is ambiguous. Trimming shortened V by 4 bases and J by 9 bases, and 16 bases separated the two germline ends. The CDR3 is 14 residues long. The germline gives CDR1 MGHDK, CDR2 SYGVNS. The CDR3 loop is CASSAPTENSEQFF. The CDR3 bases are TGTGCCAGCAGTGCCCCCACGGAAAACAGTGAGCAGTTCTTC.

The chain is built from TRBV19 and TRBJ2-2; D is ambiguous. CDR3 length equals 12 residues. V dropped 4 bases and J dropped 4 bases, with 4 bases sitting between them. Germline V gene sequence: CDR1 LNHDA, CDR2 SQIVND (reference sequence). The CDR3 reads CASSTLTGELFF. DNA for the CDR3: TGTGCCAGTAGTACCCTCACCGGGGAGCTGTTTTTT.

Ten or more counts support this clone. In DNA form, the CDR3 reads TGTGCCAGCAGCTCCATCGTGGGTTACTACGAGCAGTACTTC. This gives the protein CASSSIVGYYEQYF. The J gene is TRBJ2-7, the V gene TRBV14; D uncertain. Between the trimmed V and J ends, which lost 5 bases and 3 bases, there was a span of 14 bases. CDR1 SGHDN and CDR2 FVKESK come from the germline V gene. The CDR3 covers 14 residues.

Comments on this clone: This CDR3 fails to terminate in the conserved phenylalanine or tryptophan, so it likely reflects a read error. The chain employs TRBV6-1 and TRBJ1-2, with D tentatively TRBD1 (5 bases). V was shortened by 0 bases and J by 4 bases, with 12 bases between the two germline ends. Germline assignment: CDR1 MNHNS and CDR2 SASEGT. This CDR3 contains 15 residues. The chain's CDR3 is CASSEAGTGLYGYTL. CDR3 coding DNA: TGTGCCAGCAGTGAAGCGGGTACAGGCCTCTATGGCTACACCCTC.

On this clone itself: With a much larger clone just one base away, this may be a read error. The sample has other DNA sequences that encode this CDR3 too. The rearrangement joins TRBV30 to TRBJ1-2; D is unresolved. CDR1 is GTSNPN, CDR2 SVGIG, per germline (reference sequence). This CDR3 region has 12 residues. Trimming cost V 3 bases and J 12 bases, with 17 bases left between them. The CDR3 sequence: CAWRRGGLRDTF. CDR3 sequence (DNA): TGTGCCTGGAGACGGGGTGGATTAAGGGACACCTTC.

This clone showed up many times. The chain joins TRBV7-9 to TRBJ2-1; D might be TRBD2 (5 bases). This CDR3 spans 16 amino acids. CDR1 and CDR2 from the germline V gene are SEHNR and FQNEAQ (reference sequence). The V and J ends lost 3 bases and 3 bases respectively, with 15 bases between them. The CDR3 DNA reads as TGTGCCAGCAGCTTTCTTTCCATCGGGGACTACAATGAGCAGTTCTTC. This gives the protein CASSFLSIGDYNEQFF.

The chain employs TRBV5-6 and TRBJ1-1; D is uncertain. V lost 6 bases to trimming and J lost 11 bases, with 20 bases between them. The CDR3 extends over 13 amino acids. Germline CDR1 reads SGHDT; CDR2 reads YYEEEE. The CDR3: CASTTPPSVEAFF. In nucleotides, the CDR3 is TGTGCCAGCACAACCCCCCCGTCGGTGGAGGCTTTCTTT.

This clone was seen ten or more times. With a much larger clone just one base away, this may be a read error. This sample also contains other DNA sequences that code for the same CDR3. The V and J genes are TRBV6-1 and TRBJ1-4; possible D gene TRBD1, 6 bases. Germline V gene sequence: CDR1 MNHNS, CDR2 SASEGT. The length of the CDR3 is 14 residues. The CDR3, as DNA: TGTGCCAGCAGTACAGGGTCAACTAATGAAAAGCTGTTTTTT. Translation gives CASSTGSTNEKLFF.

Ten or more counts support this clone. The CDR3 loop is CASCPHSDTGELFF. The CDR3 nucleotides are TGTGCCAGCTGCCCGCATAGCGACACCGGGGAGCTGTTTTTT. The V and J genes are TRBV6-1 and TRBJ2-2, with a possible D match to TRBD2 (5 bases). Germline lookup yields CDR1 MNHNS and CDR2 SASEGT. V dropped 8 bases and J dropped 3 bases, with 13 bases sitting between them. This CDR3 region has 14 residues.

This clone was seen ten or more times. J is TRBJ2-3 and V is TRBV7-9; TRBD2 is a possible D gene (5 bases). Germline V lookup: CDR1 SEHNR, CDR2 FQNEAQ (reference sequence). V dropped 5 bases and J dropped 2 bases, with 14 bases sitting between them. This CDR3 has 15 amino acids. The CDR3 reads CASSVPAVTTDTQYF. The CDR3 region has the DNA TGTGCCAGCAGCGTCCCAGCGGTTACCACAGATACGCAGTATTTT.

This clone was detected ten times or more. The chain links TRBV19 to TRBJ2-1; D call uncertain. CDR1 and CDR2 (germline): LNHDA, SQIVND (reference sequence). The CDR3 covers 15 residues. V was cut by 1 base and J by 5 bases, with 12 bases left in between. The CDR3 nucleotides are TGTGCCAGTAGTATAGGGGCCGGATTCAACAATGAGCAGTTCTTC. The encoded protein is CASSIGAGFNNEQFF.

This clone was observed many times. V gene TRBV2 combines with J gene TRBJ1-1, with 7 positions matching TRBD1. The V and J ends lost 3 bases and 5 bases, in that order; junction bases with no gene match: 6. The CDR3 length is 14 residues. Germline V gives CDR1 SNHLY, CDR2 FYNNEI. The CDR3 spells CASSDRRGRTEAFF. CDR3 nucleotide sequence: TGTGCCAGCAGTGATAGGAGGGGGCGGACTGAAGCTTTCTTT.

This clone was detected ten times or more. The chain uses TRBV20-1 and TRBJ2-7, with 9 nucleotides matching TRBD2. Germline V gives CDR1 DFQATT, CDR2 SNEGSKA (reference sequence). The CDR3 loop spans 19 amino acids. V shed 0 bases and J 2 bases; nucleotides not matched to a gene: 17. The CDR3 loop is CSARDGELAGPSYPYEQYF. CDR3 nucleotides: TGCAGTGCTAGAGATGGAGAACTAGCGGGTCCCTCCTACCCCTACGAGCAGTACTTC.